This TCR beta chain was found in a study of long-term antiretroviral therapy in people with HIV. Between the trimmed V and J ends, which lost 5 bases and 7 bases, there was a span of 14 bases. The germline CDR1 and CDR2 sequences are SGHTA and FQGNSA. CDR3 size: 13 residues. The authors ran the immunoSEQ assay, v3.0, at survey level. The method was immunoSEQ multiplex PCR; TCRdb's version includes in-frame clones alone and lacks a portion of them. The top ten hold about 6.5% of the sample, which has 36,000 or so clones, about four fifths seen once. This chain uses TRBV7-2 with TRBJ1-2; no reliable D call. This sample comprised unsorted PBMCs, obtained 0.6 years after starting antiretroviral therapy. The clonotype comes from a man aged 18 to 35 with HIV. The CDR3 nucleotides read TGTGCCAGCAGCCAAGCCTCGAGAAGTGGCTACACCTTC. Translated, it gives CASSQASRSGYTF.